This T cell receptor (beta chain) appears in the sequencing data of a study of control samples from healthy donors and cancer patients. The protocol was immunoSEQ multiplex PCR, while the TCRdb copy is restricted to in-frame clones and leaves out a portion. This table holds about 99,000 clones, about 89% found once. V lost 9 bases, J lost 3 bases, and 9 bases lay in between. This CDR3 spans 11 amino acids. The rearrangement links TRBV6-7 to TRBJ2-7, with D hard to call. TRBV6-7 is designated an ORF whose function remains uncertain. This clonotype originated in a man aged 55 to 70 with lung cancer. The sequenced sample was PBMCs. The CDR3 DNA reads as TGTGCCAGTCCCGGCAACTACGAGCAGTACGTC. It translates to CASPGNYEQYV.